This passage covers 17 T cell receptor beta chains from one sample sequenced in a study of low-dose radiotherapy and immunotherapy resistance in tumors. With TRAV- and TRBV-specific primers, first-strand cDNA was made, covering the alpha and beta chains. A roughly 22-cycle PCR with a constant-region primer and V-primer adapter amplified TCRs. TCRdb reanalysed the reads using MiXCR and keeps one entry per CDR3 protein. Among 80,000 to 95,000 distinct CDR3 sequences, more than 7.5% were seen once, and the ten largest hold under 1.1%. Specified time point: before trial treatment. The specimen was PBMCs, collected before treatment. Receptor source: a male donor with prostate cancer.

The CDR3 region is CASSLDAFTGYNEQFF. The CDR3 coding sequence is TGCGCCAGCAGCTTGGACGCCTTCACAGGGTACAATGAGCAGTTCTTC. The chain has TRBV5-1 and TRBJ2-1; D is possibly TRBD1 (6 bases). V lost 0 bases, J lost 4 bases, and 14 bases lay in between. Germline V gene sequence: CDR1 SGHRS, CDR2 YFSETQ. This CDR3 is 16 amino acids long.

In this sample, this clonotype turned up many times. This rearrangement joins TRBV7-2 to TRBJ1-3; D remains ambiguous. The V end was cut by 1 base, the J end by 4 bases, with 11 bases between. Germline V CDR1 and CDR2: SGHTA, FQGNSA. This CDR3 is 15 amino acids long. In DNA form, the CDR3 reads TGTGCCAGCAGCTTAGATCCGGGTGGCGGAAACACCATATATTTT. This sequence encodes CASSLDPGGGNTIYF.

This clonotype was recorded many times. This chain links TRBV5-8 with TRBJ1-2; TRBD1 matches 11 bases. The V and J ends lost 4 bases and 5 bases, in that order; junction bases with no gene match: 4. The CDR3 is made up of 14 amino acids. Germline CDR1 reads SGHTS; CDR2 reads YDEGEE. CDR3 residues: CASSLGQGGYGYTF. CDR3 bases: TGTGCCAGCAGCCTGGGACAGGGGGGTTATGGCTACACCTTC.

In its sample, this clonotype was seen many times. The CDR3 reads CASSLTGLRSSYEQYF. In nucleotides, the CDR3 is TGTGCCAGCAGTTTAACCGGGCTGAGGAGCTCCTACGAGCAGTACTTC. The gene calls are TRBV28 and TRBJ2-7; D ambiguous. The V and J ends lost 2 bases and 0 bases respectively, with 14 bases between them. Germline V gene lookup returns CDR1 MDHEN and CDR2 SYDVKM. This CDR3 is 16 amino acids long.

This clonotype was detected many times. V is TRBV7-8 and J is TRBJ1-4, with 8 bases matching TRBD1. Per the germline V gene, CDR1 is SGHVS and CDR2 is FQNEAQ. The trim removed 0 bases at V and 5 bases at J, leaving 5 bases unmatched. The CDR3 loop spans 16 amino acids. The CDR3 is CASSLASRTGNEKLFF. In nucleotides, the CDR3 is TGTGCCAGCAGCTTAGCGTCGAGGACAGGGAATGAAAAACTGTTTTTT.

The chain links TRBV19 to TRBJ1-2; D is possibly TRBD1 (6 bases). Trimming cost V 5 bases and J 4 bases, with 11 bases left between them. In germline, CDR1 is LNHDA, CDR2 SQIVND (reference sequence). This CDR3 region has 13 residues. CDR3 residues: CASSSDRRYGYTF. The CDR3 DNA sequence: TGTGCCAGTAGTTCGGACAGACGCTATGGCTACACCTTC.

The sample holds many counts of this clonotype. The V gene is TRBV28, the J gene TRBJ2-5; D uncertain. The length of the CDR3 is 14 residues. Deletions cut 6 bases from V and 2 bases from J, with 13 bases between. The germline V gene has CDR1 MDHEN and CDR2 SYDVKM. The CDR3 nucleotides read TGTGCCAGCAGGCTTGAACAATCACAAGAGACCCAGTACTTC. Encoded protein: CASRLEQSQETQYF.

In its sample, this clonotype was seen many times. The V gene is TRBV7-2, the J gene TRBJ2-2; 12 bases agree with TRBD1. The CDR3 spans 22 residues. The germline V gene encodes CDR1 SGHTA and CDR2 FQGNSA. V trimming: 5 bases; J trimming: 8 bases; junction bases outside the gene matches: 27. CDR3 bases: TGTGCCAGCAGCAGGACCGGGACAGGGGGCCTAGCGGGAGAACGAAAACGGGGGGAGCTGTTTTTT. It codes for CASSRTGTGGLAGERKRGELFF.

Many counts were recorded for this clonotype. J is TRBJ2-6 and V is TRBV7-2; D is uncertain. Germline CDR1 is SGHTA and CDR2 is FQGNSA. Trimming left V 1 base short and J 2 bases short, with 6 bases between. CDR3 length: 15 residues. The CDR3 DNA reads as TGTGCCAGCAGCTTAGTGGGGACTGGGGCCAACGTCCTGACTTTC. Translation gives CASSLVGTGANVLTF.

This clonotype was observed at least ten times. V gene TRBV20-1 combines with J gene TRBJ2-7, with TRBD1 as a possible D gene (5 bases). Germline V gene sequence: CDR1 DFQATT, CDR2 SNEGSKA (reference sequence). The CDR3 has 13 amino acids. V shed 4 bases and J shed 5 bases, with 15 bases lying between them. CDR3 bases: TGCAGTGCTAATCCAGGGAACGGCAACGAGCAGTACTTC. It yields the protein CSANPGNGNEQYF.

This clonotype appeared many times. The chain recombines TRBV20-1 with TRBJ2-1, with 12 bases lining up with TRBD2. V lost 0 bases to trimming and J lost 2 bases; unmatched junction nucleotides: 2. CDR3 size: 16 residues. Germline values: CDR1 DFQATT, CDR2 SNEGSKA (reference sequence). This chain's CDR3 is CSAREGLAGPYNEQFF. In DNA, the CDR3 is TGCAGTGCTAGAGAGGGACTAGCGGGCCCCTACAATGAGCAGTTCTTC.

This clonotype was seen only a few times. The rearrangement joins TRBV7-9 to TRBJ2-7; tentatively, D is TRBD2 (5 bases). CDR3 size: 13 residues. Germline lookup yields CDR1 SEHNR and CDR2 FQNEAQ (reference sequence). V shed 4 bases and J shed 2 bases, with 9 bases lying between them. The DNA of the CDR3 is TGTGCCAGCAGCTCCGGGAAAACCTACGAGCAGTACTTC. Its translation is CASSSGKTYEQYF. Drawing the rest from reference TRBV7-9 and TRBJ2-7, the complete variable domain is DTGVSQNPRHKITKRGQNVTFRCDPISEHNRLYWYRQTLGQGPEFLTYFQNEAQLEKSRLLSDRFSAERPKGSFSTLEIQRTEQGDSAMYLCASSSGKTYEQYFGPGTRLTVT.

This clonotype has ten or more counts. This chain connects TRBV5-1 to TRBJ2-3, with 12 bases lining up with TRBD2. CDR1 and CDR2 (germline): SGHRS, YFSETQ. V trimming: 4 bases; J trimming: 4 bases; junction bases outside the gene matches: 4. CDR3 length: 15 amino acids. CDR3 in DNA: TGCGCCAGCAGCCTGACTAGCGGGAGTTCAGATACGCAGTATTTT. It translates to CASSLTSGSSDTQYF.

The gene calls are TRBV6-1 and TRBJ2-3, with 8 positions matching TRBD2. The V gene's germline CDR1 is MNHNS and CDR2 SASEGT. The J segment lost 0 bases and the V segment lost 11 bases, leaving 19 bases of the junction unmatched. The CDR3 covers 18 residues. As DNA, the CDR3 is TGTGCCGGCAATGACGGGGTGGTAGCGGGAATCAGCACAGATACGCAGTATTTT. This sequence encodes CAGNDGVVAGISTDTQYF.

This clonotype was seen at least ten times. The V and J genes are TRBV7-9 and TRBJ2-3; 7 nucleotides align to TRBD2. The ends lost 2 bases at V and 3 bases at J; junction bases unmatched: 5. This CDR3 is 15 amino acids long. Germline CDR1 is SEHNR and CDR2 is FQNEAQ (reference sequence). Here the CDR3 reads CASSLPAGVTDTQYF. CDR3 nucleotides: TGTGCCAGCAGCTTACCGGCGGGAGTGACAGATACGCAGTATTTT.

In its sample, this clonotype was seen many times. V is TRBV28 and J is TRBJ2-7, with a tentative D call TRBD1 (6 bases). CDR1 MDHEN and CDR2 SYDVKM come from the germline V gene. Trimming took off 2 bases at V and 2 bases at J, with 10 bases between the two ends. CDR3 length equals 14 residues. The CDR3 coding sequence is TGTGCCAGCAGTTTAGGACAGAGTCCCTACGAGCAGTACTTC. This encodes CASSLGQSPYEQYF.

This chain links TRBV6-2 or TRBV6-3 with TRBJ2-7; 9 bases agree with TRBD2. The trim removed 5 bases at V and 1 base at J, leaving 6 bases unmatched. From germline, CDR1 is MNHEY and CDR2 SVGEGT. The CDR3 has 15 amino acids. This CDR3 is CASSHGLALSYEQYF. The CDR3 nucleotides are TGTGCCAGCAGTCACGGACTAGCGTTATCCTACGAGCAGTACTTC.